This T cell receptor (beta chain) was captured in a study of T cell changes during pregnancy in multiple sclerosis. Sequenced by immunoSEQ multiplex PCR; TCRdb stores in-frame clones only, minus some. The sample records fewer than 65,000 clones, under 95% being singletons. V lost 7 bases to trimming and J lost 5 bases; unmatched junction nucleotides: 7. The CDR3 consists of 12 residues. CDR1 and CDR2 from the germline V gene are SQVTM and ANQGSEA. This TCR derives from a female donor in good health, enrolled as a control in a pregnancy study. The V call is TRBV29-1, the J call TRBJ2-5; the match to TRBD2 covers 7 bases. Sequenced material: peripheral blood, taken in the first trimester of pregnancy. The CDR3: CSGMTSYETQYF. The CDR3 nucleotides read TGCAGCGGAATGACTAGCTACGAGACCCAGTACTTC.